This entry is about one TCR beta chain. Antigen: not known. As for time point: cycle 4 day 1 (C4D1), after about 6 weeks of nivolumab. Each and every patient relapsed after autologous stem cell transplantation, and patients got differing brentuximab vedotin exposure. Magnetic negative selection was used to purify CD4+ T cells from thawed PBMCs. The length of the CDR3 is 16 residues. The germline V gene has CDR1 LGHNA and CDR2 YNFKEQ. V dropped 0 bases and J dropped 1 base, with 11 bases sitting between them. The sample originates from a study of PD-1 blockade in classical Hodgkin lymphoma. Study overall: Patients had nivolumab dosed at 3 mg/kg, delivered intravenously every 2 weeks. Study-level results: Relapsed/refractory patients reportedly had the lowest baseline TCR diversity, below newly diagnosed patients, who were below healthy donors. Factors driving the repertoire differences, possibly disease activity or prior therapy, remain undefined. Before treatment, complete responders showed about the same diversity as newly diagnosed patients.

Some clones are missing from TCRdb's copy, which holds only in-frame ones; the method was immunoSEQ multiplex PCR. The sample holds fewer than 20,000 clones, around 78% seen once. The receptor was isolated from a human donor with classical Hodgkin lymphoma. The chain recombines TRBV4-2 with TRBJ2-3; D not certain. The material sequenced was CD4+ T cells from blood, taken before the fourth cycle of nivolumab. CDR3 sequence: CASSQDMFPGTDTQYF. CDR3 nucleotide sequence: TGTGCCAGCAGCCAAGATATGTTTCCGGGCACAGATACGCAGTATTTT.